Each of the 31 T cell receptor beta chains below was sequenced from the same sample in a study of CXCR3-negative and CXCR3-positive naive CD8 T cells. TRB cDNA libraries were made by UMI-labeled 5' RACE. After re-calling the 5' RACE reads, TCRdb lists one entry per CDR3 protein, DNA absent. The sample has more than 65,000 distinct CDR3 sequences. The source material was naive CXCR3- CD8+ T cells from blood. Sample subset: CD45RO-CCR7+CD27+CD95- naive CD8+ T cells lacking CXCR3 (TNR3-). These receptors were obtained from a human donor in good health. Some clones in this sample may be carry-over from other donors' samples.

The chain combines TRBV11-3 with TRBJ2-1; with no DNA, the TCRdb D assignment of TRBD2 cannot be verified. From germline, CDR1 is SGHNT and CDR2 YENEEA. CDR3 size: 17 residues. CDR3 protein: CASSLVGGPFSVDEQFF.

The chain uses TRBV29-1 and TRBJ1-2; checking the TCRdb D call of TRBD1 is not possible without DNA. Looked up from germline, CDR1 is SQVTM and CDR2 is ANQGSEA. This CDR3 region has 14 residues. The CDR3 protein is CSAPKGTGGYGYTF.

The chain employs TRBV7-6 and TRBJ2-7; the TCRdb D gene call, TRBD1, has no DNA to confirm it. This CDR3 is 13 amino acids long. Germline V gene data show CDR1 as SGHVS and CDR2 as FNYEAQ. CDR3 sequence reads: CASSPQTGDEQYF.

The CDR3 is CASRDRQGLYNEQFF. J is TRBJ2-1 and V is TRBV12-3 or TRBV12-4; there is no DNA to check the TCRdb D call of TRBD1. The CDR3 runs to 15 residues.

This chain uses TRBV28 with TRBJ2-7; without DNA, the TCRdb call of TRBD2 cannot be checked. This CDR3 is 15 amino acids long. The V gene's germline CDR1 is MDHEN and CDR2 SYDVKM. CDR3 region: CASRTGRGPAYEQYF.

The chain employs TRBV7-9 and TRBJ2-1. Germline loops: CDR1 SEHNR, CDR2 FQNEAQ (reference sequence). The CDR3 spans 14 residues. The CDR3 loop reads CASSLSGDYNEQFF.

This CDR3 is CASSQDRSNEKLFF. J is TRBJ1-4 and V is TRBV4-1. The CDR3 is 14 residues long. The germline gives CDR1 MGHRA, CDR2 YSYEKL.

This chain links TRBV11-3 with TRBJ2-1; the TRBD2 assignment by TCRdb is unverifiable without DNA. Germline V gene data show CDR1 as SGHNT and CDR2 as YENEEA. This CDR3 has 16 amino acids. The CDR3 spells CASSLEAGVNYNEQFF.

The rearrangement joins TRBV4-3 to TRBJ2-7; without DNA, the TCRdb call of TRBD1 cannot be checked. The germline V gene encodes CDR1 LGHNA and CDR2 YSLEER. This CDR3 contains 15 residues. CDR3 sequence: CASSQVGQGSYEQYF.

CDR3 amino acids: CATSSPTGLKLDPYEQYF. The rearrangement uses TRBV15 and TRBJ2-7; TCRdb proposes TRBD2, but this gene call is untestable without DNA. The germline CDR1 and CDR2 sequences are LNHNV and YYDKDF (reference sequence). CDR3 size: 18 residues.

The gene calls are TRBV7-3 and TRBJ2-5; TCRdb returns TRBD1, unconfirmable since there is no DNA. There are 17 residues in the CDR3. Per germline, CDR1 SGHTA and CDR2 FQGTGA. The CDR3 here is CASSHRRQGPTQETQYF. Full variable domain (outside the CDR3, taken from reference TRBV7-3 and TRBJ2-5): GAGVSQTPSNKVTEKGKYVELRCDPISGHTALYWYRQSLGQGPEFLIYFQGTGAADDSGLPNDRFFAVRPEGSVSTLKIQRTERGDSAVYLCASSHRRQGPTQETQYFGPGTRLLVL.

V is TRBV13 and J is TRBJ2-2. The CDR3 length is 13 residues. Germline CDR1 reads PRHDT; CDR2 reads FYEKMQ (reference sequence). The CDR3 sequence: CASSLGTPGELFF.

The chain combines TRBV19 with TRBJ1-2; TCRdb's assignment of TRBD1 cannot be checked, as there is no DNA. In germline, CDR1 is LNHDA, CDR2 SQIVND (reference sequence). There are 15 residues in the CDR3. This CDR3 is CASEGAMTGNYGYTF.

The chain couples TRBV27 to TRBJ2-7; checking the TCRdb D call of TRBD1 is not possible without DNA. The CDR3 spans 14 residues. Germline lookup yields CDR1 MNHEY and CDR2 SMNVEV (reference sequence). The chain's CDR3 is CASVALGGTYEQYF.

V gene TRBV27 combines with J gene TRBJ2-1; TCRdb selects TRBD2, and the lack of DNA leaves this call unchecked. CDR3 length: 16 amino acids. Germline V lookup: CDR1 MNHEY, CDR2 SMNVEV (reference sequence). CDR3 protein: CASSPIAGGPENEQFF.

The chain is built from TRBV12-3 or TRBV12-4 and TRBJ2-7. This CDR3 contains 14 residues. The CDR3: CASSLSREIYEQYF.

Here the CDR3 reads CASSSSTQLALVETQYF. The chain recombines TRBV7-9 with TRBJ2-5; with no DNA, the TCRdb D assignment of TRBD2 cannot be verified. There are 17 residues in the CDR3. CDR1 is SEHNR, CDR2 FQNEAQ, per germline (reference sequence).

This chain connects TRBV27 to TRBJ1-1; TCRdb's D gene call, TRBD1, goes unchecked for lack of DNA. This CDR3 region has 15 residues. CDR1 and CDR2 from the germline V gene are MNHEY and SMNVEV (reference sequence). CDR3: CASSLSGTGFTEAFF.

The rearrangement links TRBV28 to TRBJ2-1; TCRdb calls TRBD1, which cannot be checked without DNA. Germline CDR1 reads MDHEN; CDR2 reads SYDVKM. The CDR3 has 13 amino acids. The CDR3 spells CASRDSLYNEQFF. The whole variable domain, filled in from reference TRBV28 and TRBJ2-1, reads DVKVTQSSRYLVKRTGEKVFLECVQDMDHENMFWYRQDPGLGLRLIYFSYDVKMKEKGDIPEGYSVSREKKERFSLILESASTNQTSMYLCASRDSLYNEQFFGPGTRLTVL.

The rearrangement joins TRBV3-1 to TRBJ2-1; TCRdb designates TRBD1, a call that cannot be tested without DNA. CDR1 is LGHDT, CDR2 YNNKEL, per germline (reference sequence). The CDR3 extends over 15 amino acids. CDR3 sequence reads: CASSQEGQGYNEQFF.

The genes are TRBV23-1 and TRBJ2-3; checking the TCRdb D call of TRBD1 is not possible without DNA. TRBV23-1 is an open reading frame whose function is uncertain. This CDR3 has 16 residues. The CDR3 reads CASSHLGHGAAGTQYF.

The chain uses TRBV7-9 and TRBJ2-7. CDR1 and CDR2 (germline): SEHNR, FQNEAQ (reference sequence). The CDR3 extends over 16 amino acids. CDR3 residues: CASSLTETGGAYEQYF.

This chain links TRBV28 with TRBJ2-5; without DNA, the TCRdb call of TRBD2 cannot be checked. The CDR3 extends over 16 amino acids. Germline-derived CDR1 and CDR2 are MDHEN and SYDVKM. The CDR3 region is CASSYESGTSGETQYF.

The CDR3 region is CASSPRQEGAGELFF. The V gene is TRBV12-3 or TRBV12-4, the J gene TRBJ2-2; absent DNA, TCRdb's TRBD2 call cannot be checked. CDR3 size: 15 residues.

This rearrangement joins TRBV5-1 to TRBJ2-2. CDR1 is SGHRS, CDR2 YFSETQ, per germline. The CDR3 is 15 amino acids. The CDR3 loop is CASGEPPQDTGELFF.

CDR3 loop: CASSRTEDNEQFF. The chain employs TRBV6-2 or TRBV6-3 and TRBJ2-1; absent DNA, TCRdb's TRBD1 call cannot be checked. Germline lookup yields CDR1 MNHEY and CDR2 SVGEGT. This CDR3 is 13 amino acids long.

The chain links TRBV27 to TRBJ2-5; TCRdb's D gene call, TRBD1, goes unchecked for lack of DNA. The CDR3 runs to 13 residues. Germline-derived CDR1 and CDR2 are MNHEY and SMNVEV (reference sequence). The chain's CDR3 is CASRDRDQETQYF.

The chain employs TRBV20-1 and TRBJ2-1; TCRdb names TRBD2, which stays unverified in the absence of DNA. CDR3 length equals 16 residues. Germline V gene sequence: CDR1 DFQATT, CDR2 SNEGSKA (reference sequence). The CDR3 is CSARVRRLAGGYEQYF.

The chain couples TRBV5-1 to TRBJ2-1; the TCRdb call, TRBD1, lacks DNA for checking. CDR3 size: 13 residues. CDR1 and CDR2 (germline): SGHRS, YFSETQ. The CDR3 reads CASSWGTRGEQFF. The variable domain in full, completed from reference TRBV5-1 and TRBJ2-1, reads KAGVTQTPRYLIKTRGQQVTLSCSPISGHRSVSWYQQTPGQGLQFLFEYFSETQRNKGNFPGRFSGRQFSNSRSEMNVSTLELGDSALYLCASSWGTRGEQFFGPGTRLTVL.

The chain recombines TRBV10-3 with TRBJ1-6; checking the TCRdb D call of TRBD1 is not possible without DNA. This CDR3 region has 15 residues. Per the germline V gene, CDR1 is ENHRY and CDR2 is SYGVKD. CDR3 sequence: CAISEEGQGRSPLHF.

The chain has TRBV15 and TRBJ1-5; no DNA is available, so the TRBD1 call from TCRdb remains unchecked. The CDR3 sequence is 14 residues long. Germline loops: CDR1 LNHNV, CDR2 YYDKDF (reference sequence). This CDR3 reads CATSRTGGRQPQHF.